This TCR beta chain was observed in a study of cytomegalovirus exposure and HLA in healthy donors. Whole-study context: An earlier analysis identified more than 90 million unique TCR beta sequences in about 170 million T cells. Overall study results and limits: Roughly even sequencing depth across donors was the assumption behind the presence/absence analyses.

PCR involved 60 Vbeta and 13 Jbeta primers. Sequencing used immunoSEQ multiplex PCR; TCRdb keeps in-frame clones, though not all of them. Among 150,000 to 200,000 clones listed, approximately 79% were seen once. Comment on this clone: Antigen: not known.

CDR1 and CDR2 from the germline V gene are SGHRS and YFSETQ. This CDR3 spans 15 amino acids. Trimming left V 0 bases short and J 1 base short, with 10 bases between. This TCR was sampled from a man in his 60s in good health and CMV-seronegative. V is TRBV5-1 and J is TRBJ1-2, with a possible D match to TRBD1 (6 bases). Sequencing used PBMCs. DNA of the CDR3: TGCGCCAGCAGCTTGGGGGACACAGTTAACTATGGCTACACCTTC. Translated: CASSLGDTVNYGYTF.